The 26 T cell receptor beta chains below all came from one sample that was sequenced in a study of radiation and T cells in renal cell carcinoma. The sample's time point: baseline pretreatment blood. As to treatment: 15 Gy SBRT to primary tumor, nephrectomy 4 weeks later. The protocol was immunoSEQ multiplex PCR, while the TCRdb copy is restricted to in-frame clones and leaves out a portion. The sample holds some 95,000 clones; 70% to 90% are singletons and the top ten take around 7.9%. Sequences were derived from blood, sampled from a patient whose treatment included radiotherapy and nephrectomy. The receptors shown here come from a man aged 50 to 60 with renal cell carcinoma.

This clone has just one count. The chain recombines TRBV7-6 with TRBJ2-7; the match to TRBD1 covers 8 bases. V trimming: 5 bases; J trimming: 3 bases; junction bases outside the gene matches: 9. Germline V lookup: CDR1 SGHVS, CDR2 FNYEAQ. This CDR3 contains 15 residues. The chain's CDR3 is CASSLRQGSNYEQYF. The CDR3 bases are TGTGCCAGCAGCCTCCGACAGGGGTCCAACTACGAGCAGTACTTC.

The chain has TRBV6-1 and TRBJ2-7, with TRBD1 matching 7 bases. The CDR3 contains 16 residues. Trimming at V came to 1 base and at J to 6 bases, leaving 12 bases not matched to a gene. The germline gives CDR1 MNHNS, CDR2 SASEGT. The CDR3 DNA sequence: TGTGCCAGCAGTGAAGAGGGGGACAGCCTTCGTTCCGAGCAGTACTTC. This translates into CASSEEGDSLRSEQYF.

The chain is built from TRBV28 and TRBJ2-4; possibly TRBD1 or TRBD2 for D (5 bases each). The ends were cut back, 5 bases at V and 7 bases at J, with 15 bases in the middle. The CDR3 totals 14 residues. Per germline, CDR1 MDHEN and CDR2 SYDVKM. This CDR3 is CASSGAERVNIQYF. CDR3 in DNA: TGTGCCAGCAGTGGGGCTGAGAGGGTTAACATTCAGTACTTC.

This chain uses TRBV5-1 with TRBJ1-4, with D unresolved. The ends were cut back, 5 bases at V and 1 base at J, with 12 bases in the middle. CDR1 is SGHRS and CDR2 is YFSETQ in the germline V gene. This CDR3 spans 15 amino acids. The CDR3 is CASSWGSGTNEKLFF. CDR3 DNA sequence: TGCGCCAGCAGTTGGGGTTCGGGAACTAATGAAAAACTGTTTTTT.

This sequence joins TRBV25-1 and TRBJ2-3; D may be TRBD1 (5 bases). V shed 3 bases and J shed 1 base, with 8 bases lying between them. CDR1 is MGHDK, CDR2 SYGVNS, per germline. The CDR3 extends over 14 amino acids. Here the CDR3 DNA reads TGTGCCAGCAGTGACCCCAGGGGCACAGATACGCAGTATTTT. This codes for CASSDPRGTDTQYF. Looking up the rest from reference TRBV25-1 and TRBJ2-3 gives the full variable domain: EADIYQTPRYLVIGTGKKITLECSQTMGHDKMYWYQQDPGMELHLIHYSYGVNSTEKGDLSSESTVSRIRTEHFPLTLESARPSHTSQYLCASSDPRGTDTQYFGPGTRLTVL.

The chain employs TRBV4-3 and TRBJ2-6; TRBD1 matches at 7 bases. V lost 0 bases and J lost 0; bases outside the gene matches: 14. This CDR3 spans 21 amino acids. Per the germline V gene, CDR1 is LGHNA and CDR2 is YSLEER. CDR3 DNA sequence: TGCGCCAGCAGCCAAGATCTAGTGACAGGGTTGGTGTCCTCTGGGGCCAACGTCCTGACTTTC. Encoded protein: CASSQDLVTGLVSSGANVLTF.

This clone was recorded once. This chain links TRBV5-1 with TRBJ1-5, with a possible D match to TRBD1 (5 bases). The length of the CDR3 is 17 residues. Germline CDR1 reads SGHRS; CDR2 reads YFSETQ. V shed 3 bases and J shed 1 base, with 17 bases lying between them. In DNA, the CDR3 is TGCGCCAGCAGCTCGCTCCCAGGGACGGTGAGCAATCAGCCCCAGCATTTT. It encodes CASSSLPGTVSNQPQHF.

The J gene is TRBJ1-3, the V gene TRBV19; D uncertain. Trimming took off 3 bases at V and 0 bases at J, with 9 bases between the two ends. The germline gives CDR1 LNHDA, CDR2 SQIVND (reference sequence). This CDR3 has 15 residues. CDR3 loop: CASSIGPSSGNTIYF. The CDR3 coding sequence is TGTGCCAGTAGTATCGGCCCTAGCTCTGGAAACACCATATATTTT. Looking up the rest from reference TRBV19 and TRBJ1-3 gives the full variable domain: DGGITQSPKYLFRKEGQNVTLSCEQNLNHDAMYWYRQDPGQGLRLIYYSQIVNDFQKGDIAEGYSVSREKKESFPLTVTSAQKNPTAFYLCASSIGPSSGNTIYFGEGSWLTVV.

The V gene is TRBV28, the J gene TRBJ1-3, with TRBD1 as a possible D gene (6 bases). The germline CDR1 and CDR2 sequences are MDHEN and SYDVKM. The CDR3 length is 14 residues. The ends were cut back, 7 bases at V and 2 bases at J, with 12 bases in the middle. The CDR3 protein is CASTPGGAGNTIYF. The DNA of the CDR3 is TGTGCCAGCACCCCCGGGGGCGCTGGAAACACCATATATTTT. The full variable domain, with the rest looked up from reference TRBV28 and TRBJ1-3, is DVKVTQSSRYLVKRTGEKVFLECVQDMDHENMFWYRQDPGLGLRLIYFSYDVKMKEKGDIPEGYSVSREKKERFSLILESASTNQTSMYLCASTPGGAGNTIYFGEGSWLTVV.

The CDR3 sequence is CAALPGLTGNTIYF. The CDR3, as DNA: TGTGCCGCCTTACCGGGTCTTACTGGAAACACCATATATTTT. This chain links TRBV6-1 with TRBJ1-3, with no clear D. Germline CDR1 and CDR2: MNHNS and SASEGT. The CDR3 loop spans 14 amino acids. V shed 11 bases and J shed 2 bases, with 16 bases lying between them.

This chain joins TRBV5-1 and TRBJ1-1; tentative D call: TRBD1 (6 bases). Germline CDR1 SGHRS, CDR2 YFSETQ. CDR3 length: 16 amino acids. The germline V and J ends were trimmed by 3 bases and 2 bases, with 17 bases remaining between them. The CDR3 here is CASSWGPTGFNTEAFF. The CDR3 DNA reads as TGCGCCAGCAGCTGGGGGCCCACAGGGTTTAACACTGAAGCTTTCTTT.

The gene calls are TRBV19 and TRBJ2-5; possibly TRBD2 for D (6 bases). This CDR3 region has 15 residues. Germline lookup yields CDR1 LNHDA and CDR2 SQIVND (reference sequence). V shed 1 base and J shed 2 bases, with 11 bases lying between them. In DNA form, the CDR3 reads TGTGCCAGTAGTATAGTCGCGGAGGGGCAAGAGACCCAGTACTTC. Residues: CASSIVAEGQETQYF.

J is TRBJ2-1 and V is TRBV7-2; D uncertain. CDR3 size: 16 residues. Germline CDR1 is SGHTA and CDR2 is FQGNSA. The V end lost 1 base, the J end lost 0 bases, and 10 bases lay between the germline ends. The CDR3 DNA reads TGTGCCAGCAGCTTAGACTTAGCTAGCTCCTACAATGAGCAGTTCTTC. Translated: CASSLDLASSYNEQFF.

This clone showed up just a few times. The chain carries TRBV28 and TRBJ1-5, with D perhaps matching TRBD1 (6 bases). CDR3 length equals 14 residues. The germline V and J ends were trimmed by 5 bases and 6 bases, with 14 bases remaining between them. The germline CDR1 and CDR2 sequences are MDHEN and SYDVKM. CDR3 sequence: CASSPHRAGQPQHF. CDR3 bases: TGTGCCAGCAGTCCCCACAGGGCAGGTCAGCCCCAGCATTTT.

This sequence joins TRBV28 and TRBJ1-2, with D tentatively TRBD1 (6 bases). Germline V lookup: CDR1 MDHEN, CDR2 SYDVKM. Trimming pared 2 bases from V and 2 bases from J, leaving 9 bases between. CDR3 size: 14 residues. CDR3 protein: CASSLAGENYGYTF. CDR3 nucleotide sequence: TGTGCCAGCAGTTTAGCAGGGGAAAACTATGGCTACACCTTC.

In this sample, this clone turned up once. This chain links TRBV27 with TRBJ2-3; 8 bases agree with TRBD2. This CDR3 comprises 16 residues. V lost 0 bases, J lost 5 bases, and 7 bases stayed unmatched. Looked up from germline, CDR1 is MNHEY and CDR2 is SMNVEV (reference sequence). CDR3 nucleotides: TGTGCCAGCAGTTTATCGAGCGGGAGCGTCAAAGATACGCAGTATTTT. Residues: CASSLSSGSVKDTQYF.

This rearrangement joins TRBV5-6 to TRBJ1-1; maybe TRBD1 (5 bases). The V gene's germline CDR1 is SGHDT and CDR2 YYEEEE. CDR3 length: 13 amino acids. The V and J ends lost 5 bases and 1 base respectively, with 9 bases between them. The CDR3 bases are TGTGCCAGCAGACACGACAGGAACACTGAAGCTTTCTTT. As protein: CASRHDRNTEAFF. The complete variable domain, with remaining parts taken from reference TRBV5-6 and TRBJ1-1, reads DAGVTQSPTHLIKTRGQQVTLRCSPKSGHDTVSWYQQALGQGPQFIFQYYEEEERQRGNFPDRFSGHQFPNYSSELNVNALLLGDSALYLCASRHDRNTEAFFGQGTRLTVV.

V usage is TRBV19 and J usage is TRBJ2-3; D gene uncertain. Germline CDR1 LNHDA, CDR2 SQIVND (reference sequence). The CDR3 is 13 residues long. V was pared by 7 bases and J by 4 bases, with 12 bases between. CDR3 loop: CASTNPRADTQYF. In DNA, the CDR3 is TGTGCCAGTACCAATCCTAGGGCAGATACGCAGTATTTT.

CDR3 sequence: CASSSQGENYEQYF. DNA of the CDR3: TGTGCCAGCAGCTCGCAGGGGGAAAACTACGAGCAGTACTTC. The gene calls are TRBV11-1 and TRBJ2-7; 7 nucleotides match TRBD1. V lost 4 bases to trimming and J lost 3 bases; unmatched junction nucleotides: 6. The germline V gene has CDR1 SGHAT and CDR2 FQDESV (reference sequence). The CDR3 is made up of 14 amino acids. Together with reference TRBV11-1 and TRBJ2-7, the CDR3 gives the full variable domain: EAEVAQSPRYKITEKSQAVAFWCDPISGHATLYWYRQILGQGPELLVQFQDESVVDDSQLPKDRFSAERLKGVDSTLKIQPAELGDSAMYLCASSSQGENYEQYFGPGTRLTVT.

The CDR3 region has the DNA TGTGCCAGCAGCTTCTCGGGACGGGGCCTGAGCACCCAGTACTTC. This sequence encodes CASSFSGRGLSTQYF. The J gene is TRBJ2-5, the V gene TRBV11-2, with D possibly called TRBD1 or TRBD2 (5 bases each). V shed 3 bases and J shed 8 bases, with 19 bases lying between them. CDR1 is SGHAT and CDR2 is FQNNGV in the germline V gene. The CDR3 is made up of 15 amino acids.

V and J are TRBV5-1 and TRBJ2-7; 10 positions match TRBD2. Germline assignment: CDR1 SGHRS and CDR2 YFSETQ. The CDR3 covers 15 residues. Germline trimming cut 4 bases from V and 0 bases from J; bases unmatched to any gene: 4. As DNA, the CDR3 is TGCGCCAGCAGCCCTCCTAGCGGGAGCTCCTACGAGCAGTACTTC. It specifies CASSPPSGSSYEQYF.

CDR3 nucleotide sequence: TGTGCCAGCAGCTTAGTACAGGGGCGGGCAGATACGCAGTATTTT. This codes for CASSLVQGRADTQYF. This chain joins TRBV11-2 and TRBJ2-3; TRBD1 aligns across 7 bases. The CDR3 runs to 15 residues. Germline lookup yields CDR1 SGHAT and CDR2 FQNNGV. V was pared by 1 base and J by 4 bases, with 5 bases of the junction left unmatched.

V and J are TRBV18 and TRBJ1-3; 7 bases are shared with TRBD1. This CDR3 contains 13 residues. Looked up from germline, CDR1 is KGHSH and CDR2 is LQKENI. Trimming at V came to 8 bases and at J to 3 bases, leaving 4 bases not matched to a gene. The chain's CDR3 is CASLQGFGNTIYF. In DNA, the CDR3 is TGTGCCAGCCTACAGGGGTTTGGAAACACCATATATTTT. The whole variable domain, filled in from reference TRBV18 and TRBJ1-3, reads NAGVMQNPRHLVRRRGQEARLRCSPMKGHSHVYWYRQLPEEGLKFMVYLQKENIIDESGMPKERFSAEFPKEGPSILRIQQVVRGDSAAYFCASLQGFGNTIYFGEGSWLTVV.

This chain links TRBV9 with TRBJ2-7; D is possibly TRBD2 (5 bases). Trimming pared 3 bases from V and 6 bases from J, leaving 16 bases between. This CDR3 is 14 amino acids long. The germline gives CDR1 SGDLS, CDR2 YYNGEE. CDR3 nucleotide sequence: TGTGCCAGCAGCGAAGCCGGGGTGGAAGTCGAGCAGTACTTC. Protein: CASSEAGVEVEQYF. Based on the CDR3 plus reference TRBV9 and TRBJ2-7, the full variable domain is DSGVTQTPKHLITATGQRVTLRCSPRSGDLSVYWYQQSLDQGLQFLIQYYNGEERAKGNILERFSAQQFPDLHSELNLSSLELGDSALYFCASSEAGVEVEQYFGPGTRLTVT.

This CDR3 is CASSLDRQFYEQYF. The CDR3 nucleotides are TGTGCCAGCAGCTTAGATAGACAGTTCTACGAGCAGTACTTC. The genes are TRBV11-2 and TRBJ2-7; D is possibly TRBD1 (5 bases). The CDR3 sequence is 14 residues long. Deletions cut 0 bases from V and 3 bases from J, with 9 bases between. From germline, CDR1 is SGHAT and CDR2 FQNNGV. Full variable domain (rest looked up from reference TRBV11-2 and TRBJ2-7): EAGVAQSPRYKIIEKRQSVAFWCNPISGHATLYWYQQILGQGPKLLIQFQNNGVVDDSQLPKDRFSAERLKGVDSTLKIQPAKLEDSAVYLCASSLDRQFYEQYFGPGTRLTVT.

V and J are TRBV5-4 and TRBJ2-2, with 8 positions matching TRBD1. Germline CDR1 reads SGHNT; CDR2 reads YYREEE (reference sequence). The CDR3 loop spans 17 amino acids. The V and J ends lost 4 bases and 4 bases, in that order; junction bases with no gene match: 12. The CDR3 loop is CASSRGGSGGATGELFF. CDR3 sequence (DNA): TGTGCCAGCAGCCGAGGTGGTTCAGGGGGCGCCACCGGGGAGCTGTTTTTT.